These 13 T cell receptor beta chains originate from one sample sequenced in a study of identical twins. From the 5' RACE reads, TCRdb called clonotypes with MiXCR, one entry per CDR3 protein. The repertoire holds approximately 210,000 distinct CDR3 sequences, with around a tenth as singletons. Sequenced material: memory (CD45RO+) T cells sorted from blood. Receptors were obtained from a woman under 30 in good health.

Many counts were recorded for this clonotype. J is TRBJ2-2 and V is TRBV11-1; D not resolved. CDR1 is SGHAT and CDR2 is FQDESV in the germline V gene (reference sequence). V shed 2 bases and J shed 4 bases, with 20 bases lying between them. CDR3 size: 18 residues. The CDR3 is CASSLPDGPSRFTGELFF. CDR3 DNA: TGTGCCAGCAGCTTACCCGACGGTCCGAGCCGATTCACCGGGGAGCTGTTTTTT.

In this sample, this clonotype turned up a few times. This chain uses TRBV25-1 with TRBJ2-1, with 8 bases lining up with TRBD2. Germline-derived CDR1 and CDR2 are MGHDK and SYGVNS. The CDR3 is made up of 16 amino acids. V lost 8 bases to trimming and J lost 4 bases; unmatched junction nucleotides: 13. CDR3 amino acids: CASVDEVAGTYNEQFF. CDR3 sequence (DNA): TGTGCCAGCGTCGATGAGGTAGCGGGAACTTACAATGAGCAGTTCTTC.

This clonotype showed up many times. The rearrangement uses TRBV12-3 or TRBV12-4 and TRBJ1-6; possible D gene TRBD1, 5 bases. The CDR3 has 14 residues. V was clipped by 6 bases and J by 10 bases, with 16 bases between them. The CDR3 spells CASRLGGQGSPLHF. Written as DNA, the CDR3 is TGTGCCAGCAGACTAGGTGGGCAGGGATCACCCCTCCACTTT.

This clonotype was counted between two and nine times. The chain has TRBV20-1 and TRBJ2-7; 8 positions match TRBD2. The ends lost 6 bases at V and 7 bases at J; junction bases unmatched: 11. CDR1 is DFQATT, CDR2 SNEGSKA, per germline (reference sequence). The CDR3 covers 13 residues. The CDR3 is CSASGSGLREQYF. Written as DNA, the CDR3 is TGCAGTGCCAGCGGGAGTGGGTTGAGAGAGCAGTACTTC.

This chain joins TRBV7-6 and TRBJ2-7; TRBD1 matches at 8 bases. Trimming removed 3 bases from V and 9 bases from J; junction bases left unmatched: 7. CDR1 is SGHVS, CDR2 FNYEAQ, per germline. The CDR3 runs to 13 residues. CDR3 sequence reads: CASSFMQGAGQYF. The CDR3 region has the DNA TGTGCCAGCAGCTTTATGCAGGGGGCCGGGCAGTACTTC. Full variable domain (remainder filled in from reference TRBV7-6 and TRBJ2-7): GAGVSQSPRYKVTKRGQDVALRCDPISGHVSLYWYRQALGQGPEFLTYFNYEAQQDKSGLPNDRFSAERPEGSISTLTIQRTEQRDSAMYRCASSFMQGAGQYFGPGTRLTVT.

This clonotype showed up just a few times. The chain recombines TRBV3-1 with TRBJ2-6; 7 nucleotides agree with TRBD1. V was pared by 6 bases and J by 3 bases, with 5 bases of the junction left unmatched. Per germline, CDR1 LGHDT and CDR2 YNNKEL (reference sequence). The CDR3 runs 15 residues. The CDR3 DNA is TGTGCCAGCAGTCGAAGACAGGGTGGGGCCAACGTCCTGACTTTC. The encoded protein is CASSRRQGGANVLTF.

The sample holds many counts of this clonotype. V is TRBV5-1 and J is TRBJ2-1, with 14 bases fitting TRBD2. The CDR3 covers 15 residues. Losses at the gene ends were 4 bases for V and 8 bases for J; bases not matched to a gene: 5. The germline gives CDR1 SGHRS, CDR2 YFSETQ. CDR3 bases: TGCGCCAGCAGCAAGGGACTAGCGGGAGTCGATGAGCAGTTCTTC. Translation gives CASSKGLAGVDEQFF.

This clonotype was found a few times. V gene TRBV9 combines with J gene TRBJ1-1; 7 bases match TRBD1. Germline lookup yields CDR1 SGDLS and CDR2 YYNGEE. The CDR3 extends over 15 amino acids. The ends lost 4 bases at V and 7 bases at J; junction bases unmatched: 13. CDR3 sequence (DNA): TGTGCCAGCAGCCCGACAGGGAAGGGATCGGGTGAAGCTTTCTTT. Translated, it gives CASSPTGKGSGEAFF.

V is TRBV12-3 or TRBV12-4 and J is TRBJ1-1, with TRBD1 matching 10 bases. CDR3 length: 12 amino acids. After removal of 11 bases from V and 11 bases from J, the junction contained 11 bases not matched to a gene. The CDR3 region has the DNA TGTGCCGGAGGGGGACAGGGGAGTGGCGCTTTCTTT. Translating it yields CAGGGQGSGAFF.

This clonotype came up many times. The chain joins TRBV2 to TRBJ1-5; D uncertain. V shed 5 bases and J shed 0 bases, with 8 bases lying between them. The CDR3 consists of 14 residues. Germline values: CDR1 SNHLY, CDR2 FYNNEI. The CDR3 spells CASSRLNSNQPQHF. The DNA for the CDR3 is TGTGCCAGCAGTCGGCTGAATAGCAATCAGCCCCAGCATTTT.

This sequence joins TRBV7-2 and TRBJ2-5, with TRBD2 as a possible D gene (5 bases). Trimming cost V 5 bases and J 5 bases, with 9 bases left between them. This CDR3 is built from 12 residues. Germline values: CDR1 SGHTA, CDR2 FQGNSA. The DNA of the CDR3 is TGTGCCAGCAGCCGAAGCGGCGAGACCCAGTACTTC. Translating gives CASSRSGETQYF. The full variable domain, in which reference TRBV7-2 and TRBJ2-5 provide the parts outside the CDR3, is GAGVSQSPSNKVTEKGKDVELRCDPISGHTALYWYRQSLGQGLEFLIYFQGNSAPDKSGLPSDRFSAERTGGSVSTLTIQRTQQEDSAVYLCASSRSGETQYFGPGTRLLVL.

The chain links TRBV5-4 to TRBJ2-1; tentative D call: TRBD2 (5 bases). The CDR3 contains 14 residues. Germline V lookup: CDR1 SGHNT, CDR2 YYREEE (reference sequence). The V and J ends lost 4 bases and 7 bases respectively, with 15 bases between them. This CDR3 is CASSPDTRLNEQFF. The CDR3 region has the DNA TGTGCCAGCAGCCCCGATACTAGGTTAAATGAGCAGTTCTTC.

CDR3 DNA sequence: TGCAGTGAGCTGAGTGGGTCAGCCAAAAACATTCAGTACTTC. Its protein is CSELSGSAKNIQYF. This rearrangement joins TRBV20-1 to TRBJ2-4; D ambiguous. Germline V gives CDR1 DFQATT, CDR2 SNEGSKA (reference sequence). This CDR3 has 14 residues. The ends were cut back, 7 bases at V and 0 bases at J, with 13 bases in the middle.